This T cell receptor (beta chain) was profiled in a study of shared clonotypes between healthy human individuals. The CDR3 totals 15 residues. V was trimmed by 4 bases and J by 3 bases, leaving 14 bases between them. The germline V gene has CDR1 SGHDT and CDR2 YYEEEE. Here immunoSEQ multiplex PCR was the method, and the copy in TCRdb shows in-frame clones only, minus some. The sample lists over a million clones, roughly 95% occurring once. This TCR was sampled from a young man in good health. Sequenced: naive CD4+ T cells sorted from blood. Subset denoted: CD45RA+ positively selected. This chain connects TRBV5-6 to TRBJ1-5; tentative D call: TRBD1 (6 bases). The CDR3 protein is CASSQGLWANQPQHF. The CDR3 nucleotides are TGTGCCAGCAGCCAGGGGCTGTGGGCCAATCAGCCCCAGCATTTT.